This T cell receptor beta chain was captured in a study of CD8 T cells in Susac syndrome. The RNA, about 0.5 to 1 ug, was put through reverse transcription using random hexamers. MiXCR, applied by TCRdb to the immunoSEQ multiplex PCR reads, yields one record per CDR3 protein. The sample records about 300,000 distinct CDR3 sequences, around 91% being singletons. Trimming removed 5 bases at V and 2 bases at J, with 16 bases between. This CDR3 comprises 15 residues. The germline V gene has CDR1 SGHTA and CDR2 FQGTGA. This clonotype has just a few counts. The source is a human donor with multiple sclerosis. The sample taken for sequencing was CD8+ T cells from PBMCs. This chain connects TRBV7-3 to TRBJ2-7, with D perhaps TRBD2 (6 bases). The CDR3 nucleotides read TGTGCCAGCAGCGCCGTGGGGGGAGGAACCTACGAGCAGTACTTC. Its translation is CASSAVGGGTYEQYF.